This T cell receptor beta chain was retrieved from a study of blood T cell repertoires in COVID-19. Turning to the study itself: Samples came from the United States, Italy and Spain, spanning acute and convalescent COVID-19. From T cells, B-cell-depleted T cells, or PBMCs came the material, which was cDNA or gDNA.

The authors' processing: Quantification of nucleated cells was approximated via reference gene primer amplification. Measured with immunoSEQ multiplex PCR; TCRdb has only the in-frame clones, and not every one. V, J and clone size were drawn from that table, and D and trimming were deduced from the DNA. The table lists roughly 200,000 clones, around nine tenths of them singletons, with about 6.2% in the top ten. V lost 1 base to trimming and J lost 7 bases, with 19 bases between them. The CDR3 covers 16 residues. Germline V gives CDR1 SGHTA, CDR2 FQGNSA. The chain carries TRBV7-2 and TRBJ1-2, with no clear D. The sequencing input was peripheral blood. The TCR was taken from a man aged 60 to 75 who had recovered from COVID-19. In DNA form, the CDR3 reads TGTGCCAGCAGCTTAGGTGGAGGGTTGGCAAACGGTGGCTACACCTTC. Translated: CASSLGGGLANGGYTF.